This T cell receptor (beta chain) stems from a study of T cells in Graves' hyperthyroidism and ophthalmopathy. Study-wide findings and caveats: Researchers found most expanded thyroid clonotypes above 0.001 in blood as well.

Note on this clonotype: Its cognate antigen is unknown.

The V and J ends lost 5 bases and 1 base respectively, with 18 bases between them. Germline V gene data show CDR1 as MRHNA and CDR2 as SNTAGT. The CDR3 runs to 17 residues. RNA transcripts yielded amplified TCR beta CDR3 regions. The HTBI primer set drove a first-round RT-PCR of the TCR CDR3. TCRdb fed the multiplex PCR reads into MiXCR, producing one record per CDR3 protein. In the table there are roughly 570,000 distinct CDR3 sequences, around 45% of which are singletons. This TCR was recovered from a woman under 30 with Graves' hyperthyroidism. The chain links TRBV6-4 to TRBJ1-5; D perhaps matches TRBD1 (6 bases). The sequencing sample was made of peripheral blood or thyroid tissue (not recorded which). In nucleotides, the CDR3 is TGTGCCAGCAGTCCTCGGGGGGGGCGCATCAGCAATCAGCCCCAGCATTTT. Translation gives CASSPRGGRISNQPQHF.